The present T cell receptor (beta chain) was sequenced within a study of shared clonotypes between healthy human individuals. Study at large: Used for every donor were three CD4 naive, three CD4 memory, two CD8 naive and one CD8 memory plate.

Regarding the study as a whole: Inspection by rarefaction showed sorted-subset sequencing to be incomplete despite large depth.

This clone was recorded once. Its antigen remains unidentified. Assay: immunoSEQ multiplex PCR; the TCRdb copy retains only in-frame clones and omits some. The sample lists approximately 1.5 million clones, just under 99% occurring once. This CDR3 comprises 11 residues. V was trimmed by 6 bases and J by 8 bases, leaving 10 bases between them. Germline CDR1 is MNHNS and CDR2 is SASEGT. The sequenced sample consisted of naive CD4+ T cells sorted from blood. Subset meaning: CD45RA+ positively selected. The TCR sequence derives from a man under 40 in good health. The rearrangement uses TRBV6-1 and TRBJ1-2, with TRBD1 as a possible D gene (5 bases). The CDR3 region has the DNA TGTGCCAGCAGGGGGACGGGAGGCTACACCTTC. The encoded protein is CASRGTGGYTF.